These 32 T cell receptor beta chains share one sample of origin, sequenced in a study of cytomegalovirus exposure and HLA in healthy donors. In the PCR, 60 Vbeta and 13 Jbeta primers were used. Produced via immunoSEQ multiplex PCR; TCRdb's table is partial and in-frame only. The table has 200,000 to 250,000 clones, 65% to 90% seen once. Sequencing was carried out using PBMCs. Receptor source: a girl under 18 in good health and CMV-seronegative.

The chain joins TRBV7-2 to TRBJ2-2; D remains unclear. This CDR3 region has 16 residues. V dropped 2 bases and J dropped 5 bases, with 15 bases sitting between them. The germline V gene encodes CDR1 SGHTA and CDR2 FQGNSA. The CDR3 is CASSLYRPSQTGELFF. Here the CDR3 DNA reads TGTGCCAGCAGCTTATACAGACCCAGCCAGACCGGGGAGCTGTTTTTT. The full variable domain, with the rest looked up from reference TRBV7-2 and TRBJ2-2, is GAGVSQSPSNKVTEKGKDVELRCDPISGHTALYWYRQSLGQGLEFLIYFQGNSAPDKSGLPSDRFSAERTGGSVSTLTIQRTQQEDSAVYLCASSLYRPSQTGELFFGEGSRLTVL.

The rearrangement uses TRBV9 and TRBJ1-1; 8 bases agree with TRBD1. The CDR3 totals 13 residues. The germline CDR1 and CDR2 sequences are SGDLS and YYNGEE. Trimming removed 7 bases from V and 2 bases from J; junction bases left unmatched: 4. The CDR3 here is CASGQGPNTEAFF. DNA of the CDR3: TGTGCCAGCGGACAGGGACCTAACACTGAAGCTTTCTTT.

This clone was seen more than once but under ten times. The chain joins TRBV4-2 to TRBJ1-2; D is perhaps TRBD1 (6 bases). CDR1 and CDR2 (germline): LGHNA, YNFKEQ. The CDR3 has 14 amino acids. Trimming removed 7 bases from V and 10 bases from J, with 22 bases in between. The chain's CDR3 is CASNYVDRPDHYTF. The DNA for the CDR3 is TGTGCCAGCAACTATGTGGACAGACCCGATCACTACACCTTC.

This chain links TRBV19 with TRBJ2-3, with 9 bases aligning to TRBD2. The germline V gene has CDR1 LNHDA and CDR2 SQIVND (reference sequence). This CDR3 has 16 residues. The J segment lost 4 bases and the V segment lost 6 bases, leaving 11 bases of the junction unmatched. The DNA of the CDR3 is TGTGCCAGTAGCCCCGGGACGGGACTAGCATCAGATACGCAGTATTTT. This encodes CASSPGTGLASDTQYF.

As concerns this clone: A junction end diverges from the germline sequence, so it may reflect a read error. The sample has other DNA sequences that encode this CDR3 too. J is TRBJ1-6 and V is TRBV7-2; no firm D call. Germline CDR1 is SGHTA and CDR2 is FQGNSA. The CDR3 is made up of 16 amino acids. The CDR3 region has the DNA TGTGCCAGCAGATTAAGCGTGAGCTCCTATAATTCCCCCCTCCACTTT. Translated, it gives CASRLSVSSYNSPLHF.

The chain combines TRBV13 with TRBJ2-5, with 9 nucleotides matching TRBD2. The germline V gene encodes CDR1 PRHDT and CDR2 FYEKMQ (reference sequence). The CDR3 runs 15 residues. V trimming: 4 bases; J trimming: 1 base; junction bases outside the gene matches: 4. The CDR3 DNA reads as TGTGCCAGCAGCTCTAGCGGGGCCCGCCAAGAGACCCAGTACTTC. Translation: CASSSSGARQETQYF.

V is TRBV5-6 and J is TRBJ1-6, with TRBD1 identical over 8 bases. V lost 3 bases to trimming and J lost 9 bases; unmatched junction nucleotides: 5. The CDR3 spans 14 residues. CDR1 is SGHDT, CDR2 YYEEEE, per germline. DNA of the CDR3: TGTGCCAGCAGCTCGGACAGGGTAATTTCACCCCTCCACTTT. Amino acid sequence: CASSSDRVISPLHF.

The V gene is TRBV21-1, the J gene TRBJ2-7; the listed D gene, TRBD2, was not tested against the DNA. TRBV21-1 represents a pseudogene. The CDR3 length is 16 residues. The CDR3 DNA is TGTGCCAGCAGCAAAGGGGGAGGAGGCGGGGCCTGCGAGCAGTACTTC. Its protein product is CASSKGGGGGACEQYF.

The gene calls are TRBV7-9 and TRBJ2-1; no definite D call. Germline V CDR1 and CDR2: SEHNR, FQNEAQ (reference sequence). This CDR3 spans 12 amino acids. V gave up 2 bases and J gave up 10 bases, with 9 bases separating them. The CDR3 DNA reads TGTGCCAGCAGCTTATTGTCAAAAGAGCAGTTCTTC. Translated: CASSLLSKEQFF.

V and J are TRBV6-5 and TRBJ1-1, with TRBD1 matching over 7 bases. The CDR3 runs 12 residues. CDR1 is MNHEY and CDR2 is SVGAGI in the germline V gene. V trimming: 6 bases; J trimming: 9 bases; junction bases outside the gene matches: 7. DNA for the CDR3: TGTGCCAGCAGGGACGACAGGGTAAAAGCTTTCTTT. Translating it yields CASRDDRVKAFF.

J is TRBJ2-5 and V is TRBV18; 7 bases are shared with TRBD1. Germline CDR1 and CDR2: KGHSH and LQKENI. This CDR3 comprises 14 residues. J was trimmed by 1 base and V by 1 base; bases with no gene match: 0. DNA for the CDR3: TGTGCCAGCTCACCACGGGACAGCCAAGAGACCCAGTACTTC. This gives the protein CASSPRDSQETQYF. Using reference TRBV18 and TRBJ2-5 for the parts outside the CDR3, the full variable domain is NAGVMQNPRHLVRRRGQEARLRCSPMKGHSHVYWYRQLPEEGLKFMVYLQKENIIDESGMPKERFSAEFPKEGPSILRIQQVVRGDSAAYFCASSPRDSQETQYFGPGTRLLVL.

CDR3 protein: CASSSQGRNGELFF. The CDR3 nucleotides are TGTGCCAGTAGTTCCCAGGGCCGGAACGGGGAGCTGTTTTTT. The rearrangement links TRBV19 to TRBJ2-2; perhaps TRBD1 as D (5 bases). Germline CDR1 is LNHDA and CDR2 is SQIVND (reference sequence). The CDR3 consists of 14 residues. Trimming removed 5 bases from V and 7 bases from J, with 14 bases in between. Based on the CDR3 plus reference TRBV19 and TRBJ2-2, the full variable domain is DGGITQSPKYLFRKEGQNVTLSCEQNLNHDAMYWYRQDPGQGLRLIYYSQIVNDFQKGDIAEGYSVSREKKESFPLTVTSAQKNPTAFYLCASSSQGRNGELFFGEGSRLTVL.

This sequence joins TRBV7-2 and TRBJ2-5; 8 positions agree with TRBD1. This CDR3 region has 15 residues. CDR1 SGHTA and CDR2 FQGNSA come from the germline V gene. V lost 5 bases, J lost 4 bases, and 9 bases stayed unmatched. CDR3 sequence reads: CASSGLGQGGETQYF. DNA for the CDR3: TGTGCCAGCAGCGGCCTTGGACAGGGAGGAGAGACCCAGTACTTC.

The rearrangement joins TRBV29-1 to TRBJ2-1, with D possibly TRBD2 on 6 matching bases. Looked up from germline, CDR1 is SQVTM and CDR2 is ANQGSEA. The V end was cut by 3 bases, the J end by 6 bases, with 9 bases between. The CDR3 is 12 amino acids. The CDR3 DNA reads TGCAGCGTTGAGGCGGGACTCAATGAGCAGTTCTTC. Its translation is CSVEAGLNEQFF.

V is TRBV29-1 and J is TRBJ1-2, with 8 bases fitting TRBD1. Germline trimming cut 3 bases from V and 8 bases from J; bases unmatched to any gene: 11. CDR1 SQVTM and CDR2 ANQGSEA come from the germline V gene. This CDR3 has 14 residues. CDR3 loop: CSVDLPRGPPGYTF. CDR3 DNA sequence: TGCAGCGTTGATCTCCCCAGGGGGCCTCCGGGCTACACCTTC.

The chain combines TRBV5-1 with TRBJ1-3, with 10 bases identical to TRBD1. This CDR3 is built from 16 residues. Trimming took 1 base from V and 8 from J; bases not matched to a gene: 9. Germline V gene sequence: CDR1 SGHRS, CDR2 YFSETQ. The CDR3 DNA reads TGCGCCAGCAGCTTGCCCGGGACAGGGGTCGGAGACACCATATATTTT. Its translation is CASSLPGTGVGDTIYF.

The chain carries TRBV18 and TRBJ1-5; 7 bases are shared with TRBD1. Looked up from germline, CDR1 is KGHSH and CDR2 is LQKENI. The trim removed 4 bases at V and 2 bases at J, leaving 8 bases unmatched. This CDR3 is built from 16 residues. The CDR3 DNA reads TGTGCCAGCTCACTAACAGGGGAAGTGGGCAATCAGCCCCAGCATTTT. This codes for CASSLTGEVGNQPQHF.

CDR3 in amino acids: CASSVGRLDSLGSEAFF. DNA for the CDR3: TGTGCCAGCAGCGTAGGAAGACTGGACAGTTTAGGATCTGAAGCTTTCTTT. The V call is TRBV9, the J call TRBJ1-1; D might be TRBD1 (6 bases). Germline CDR1 SGDLS, CDR2 YYNGEE. The V gene lost 0 bases and the J gene lost 6 bases, with 21 bases spanning the gap. CDR3 length: 17 residues.

The V and J genes are TRBV7-2 and TRBJ2-3; no clear D gene. Germline V gives CDR1 SGHTA, CDR2 FQGNSA. V was cut by 6 bases and J by 0 bases, with 10 bases left in between. CDR3 length: 14 amino acids. CDR3: CASSVDHSTDTQYF. For the CDR3, the DNA is TGTGCCAGCAGTGTAGATCATAGCACAGATACGCAGTATTTT. Using reference TRBV7-2 and TRBJ2-3 for the parts outside the CDR3, the full variable domain is GAGVSQSPSNKVTEKGKDVELRCDPISGHTALYWYRQSLGQGLEFLIYFQGNSAPDKSGLPSDRFSAERTGGSVSTLTIQRTQQEDSAVYLCASSVDHSTDTQYFGPGTRLTVL.

V gene TRBV25-1 combines with J gene TRBJ1-1, with a weak D call TRBD1 (6 bases). The CDR3 is made up of 15 amino acids. The ends were cut back, 4 bases at V and 3 bases at J, with 15 bases in the middle. The germline gives CDR1 MGHDK, CDR2 SYGVNS. The CDR3 sequence: CASSAPRGGHTEAFF. The DNA for the CDR3 is TGTGCCAGCAGTGCCCCGAGGGGGGGGCACACTGAAGCTTTCTTT.

This CDR3 reads CASSEALGRGYEQYF. For the CDR3, the DNA is TGTGCCAGCAGTGAAGCGCTCGGGAGGGGGTACGAGCAGTACTTC. This rearrangement joins TRBV2 to TRBJ2-7; 8 bases are a match to TRBD2. V trimming: 0 bases; J trimming: 4 bases; junction bases outside the gene matches: 5. Germline V lookup: CDR1 SNHLY, CDR2 FYNNEI. This CDR3 is 15 amino acids long.

The chain is built from TRBV7-2 and TRBJ1-2; TRBD1 matches at 12 bases. The germline CDR1 and CDR2 sequences are SGHTA and FQGNSA. J was trimmed by 6 bases and V by 5 bases; bases with no gene match: 13. The CDR3 is made up of 17 amino acids. The CDR3 here is CASSLEGQGAPAHGYTF. The CDR3 nucleotides read TGTGCCAGCAGCCTGGAGGGACAGGGGGCGCCTGCGCATGGCTACACCTTC.

The V and J genes are TRBV5-4 and TRBJ1-4; 8 bases fit TRBD1. CDR1 SGHNT and CDR2 YYREEE come from the germline V gene (reference sequence). This CDR3 is 13 amino acids long. The V gene end was trimmed by 3 bases and the J gene end by 13 bases; junction bases not matched to a gene: 8. The CDR3 nucleotides are TGTGCCAGCAGCTCGGAGTCGGGACAGGCACTGTTTTTT. Residues: CASSSESGQALFF.

The J gene is TRBJ1-5, the V gene TRBV15, with a weak D call TRBD1 (5 bases). V was shortened by 0 bases and J by 9 bases, with 15 bases between the two germline ends. The CDR3 extends over 15 amino acids. Looked up from germline, CDR1 is LNHNV and CDR2 is YYDKDF (reference sequence). The CDR3 protein is CATSRDPPGIGPQHF. CDR3 DNA sequence: TGTGCCACCAGCAGAGATCCCCCAGGGATAGGGCCCCAGCATTTT.

A single count supports this clone. The CDR3: CASSGDSLYEQYF. DNA of the CDR3: TGTGCCAGCAGTGGGGACAGCCTCTACGAGCAGTACTTC. This rearrangement joins TRBV2 to TRBJ2-7, with TRBD1 identical over 7 bases. Germline V gene sequence: CDR1 SNHLY, CDR2 FYNNEI. The CDR3 length is 13 residues. Trimming at V came to 4 bases and at J to 3 bases, leaving 3 bases not matched to a gene.

The V gene is TRBV18, the J gene TRBJ1-1; D is possibly TRBD1 (5 bases). The length of the CDR3 is 16 residues. Trimming pared 3 bases from V and 0 bases from J, leaving 14 bases between. CDR1 is KGHSH, CDR2 LQKENI, per germline. The CDR3 here is CASSPGSGTMNTEAFF. The CDR3 DNA sequence: TGTGCCAGCTCACCGGGGTCAGGGACTATGAACACTGAAGCTTTCTTT.

V usage is TRBV29-1 and J usage is TRBJ2-1, with TRBD1 matching over 7 bases. After removal of 7 bases from V and 4 bases from J, the junction contained 19 bases not matched to a gene. Germline lookup yields CDR1 SQVTM and CDR2 ANQGSEA. This CDR3 comprises 17 residues. The DNA for the CDR3 is TGCAGCGCCCAAAGTGGTTCAGGGGGTTGGGCTTACAATGAGCAGTTCTTC. Residues: CSAQSGSGGWAYNEQFF.

The chain combines TRBV4-2 with TRBJ2-7; 9 nucleotides align to TRBD1. CDR3 length: 15 residues. V shed 1 base, J shed 3 bases, and the junction held 4 bases outside the gene matches. The V gene's germline CDR1 is LGHNA and CDR2 YNFKEQ. The chain's CDR3 is CASSQGTGAYYEQYF. CDR3 bases: TGTGCCAGCAGCCAAGGGACAGGGGCATACTACGAGCAGTACTTC.

V usage is TRBV10-3 and J usage is TRBJ2-7; D might be TRBD2 (5 bases). The germline gives CDR1 ENHRY, CDR2 SYGVKD. V lost 1 base to trimming and J lost 1 base, with 8 bases between them. This CDR3 spans 14 amino acids. The CDR3 protein is CAISEFDYSYEQYF. CDR3 sequence (DNA): TGTGCCATCAGTGAGTTCGACTATTCCTACGAGCAGTACTTC.

This chain uses TRBV5-1 with TRBJ2-1, with TRBD1 as a possible D gene (6 bases). CDR1 is SGHRS and CDR2 is YFSETQ in the germline V gene. The CDR3 has 16 residues. V dropped 4 bases and J dropped 2 bases, with 16 bases sitting between them. The CDR3 loop reads CASSPSIQGPYNEQFF. CDR3 DNA sequence: TGCGCCAGCAGCCCGTCGATACAGGGTCCCTACAATGAGCAGTTCTTC.

The rearrangement links TRBV7-9 to TRBJ2-3; 7 bases line up with TRBD1. The J segment lost 3 bases and the V segment lost 0 bases, leaving 6 bases of the junction unmatched. The germline CDR1 and CDR2 sequences are SEHNR and FQNEAQ (reference sequence). This CDR3 has 16 residues. The CDR3 DNA reads TGTGCCAGCAGCTTAGCAGGGGGCGAGTCGACAGATACGCAGTATTTT. This codes for CASSLAGGESTDTQYF.

The V call is TRBV4-1, the J call TRBJ1-3; no definite D call. Trimming removed 2 bases from V and 4 bases from J, with 9 bases in between. CDR3 size: 14 residues. Per germline, CDR1 MGHRA and CDR2 YSYEKL. CDR3 residues: CASSQFGLGNTIYF. The DNA of the CDR3 is TGCGCCAGCAGCCAATTCGGTCTGGGAAACACCATATATTTT.